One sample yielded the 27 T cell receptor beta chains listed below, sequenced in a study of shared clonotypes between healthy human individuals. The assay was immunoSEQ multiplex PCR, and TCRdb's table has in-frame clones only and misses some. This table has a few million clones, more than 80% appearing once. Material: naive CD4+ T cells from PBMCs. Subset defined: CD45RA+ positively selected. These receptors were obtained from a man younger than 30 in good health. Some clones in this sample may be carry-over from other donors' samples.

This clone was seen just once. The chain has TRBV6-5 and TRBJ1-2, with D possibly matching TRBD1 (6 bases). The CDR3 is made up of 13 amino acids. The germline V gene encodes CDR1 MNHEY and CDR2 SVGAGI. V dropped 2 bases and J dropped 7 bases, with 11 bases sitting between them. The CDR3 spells CASSYRTAAGYTF. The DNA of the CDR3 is TGTGCCAGCAGTTACAGGACAGCGGCTGGCTACACCTTC.

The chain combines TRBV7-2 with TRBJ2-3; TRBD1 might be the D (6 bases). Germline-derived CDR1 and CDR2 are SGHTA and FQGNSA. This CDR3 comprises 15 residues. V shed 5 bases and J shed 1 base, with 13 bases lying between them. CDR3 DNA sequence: TGTGCCAGCAGCCCCCCAGGGGCTCGCACAGATACGCAGTATTTT. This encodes CASSPPGARTDTQYF.

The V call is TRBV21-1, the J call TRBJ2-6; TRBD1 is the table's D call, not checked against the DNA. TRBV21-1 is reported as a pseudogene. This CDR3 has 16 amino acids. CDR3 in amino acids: CASSTRQFSGANVLTF. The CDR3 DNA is TGTGCCAGCAGCACACGACAGTTCTCTGGGGCCAACGTCCTGACTTTC.

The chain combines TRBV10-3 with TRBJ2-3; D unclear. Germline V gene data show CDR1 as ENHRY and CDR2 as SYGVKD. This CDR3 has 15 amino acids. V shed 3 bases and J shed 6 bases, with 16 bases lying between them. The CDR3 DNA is TGTGCCATCAGTGACCAACCACGGGCACCCGATACGCAGTATTTT. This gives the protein CAISDQPRAPDTQYF.

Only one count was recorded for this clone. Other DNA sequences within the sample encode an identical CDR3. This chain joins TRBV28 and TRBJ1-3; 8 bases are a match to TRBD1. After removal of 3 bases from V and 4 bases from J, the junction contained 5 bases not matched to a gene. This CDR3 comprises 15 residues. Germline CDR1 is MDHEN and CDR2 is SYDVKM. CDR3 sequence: CASSLPGGTGNTIYF. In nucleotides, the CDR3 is TGTGCCAGCAGTTTGCCAGGGGGCACGGGAAACACCATATATTTT.

CDR3 sequence reads: CASSETGGRGKLFF. The DNA of the CDR3 is TGTGCCAGCAGTGAAACAGGGGGCAGGGGCAAACTGTTTTTT. V and J are TRBV25-1 and TRBJ1-4; 9 bases agree with TRBD1. The germline V gene has CDR1 MGHDK and CDR2 SYGVNS. The CDR3 totals 14 residues. J gave up 11 bases and V 2 bases, and 6 bases lay outside the gene matches.

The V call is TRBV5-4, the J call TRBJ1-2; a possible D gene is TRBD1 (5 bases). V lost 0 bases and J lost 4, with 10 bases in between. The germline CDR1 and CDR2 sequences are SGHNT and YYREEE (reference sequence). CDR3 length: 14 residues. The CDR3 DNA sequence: TGTGCCAGCAGCTTGGATCAGGGAACCTATGGCTACACCTTC. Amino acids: CASSLDQGTYGYTF. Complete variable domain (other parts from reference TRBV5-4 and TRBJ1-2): ETGVTQSPTHLIKTRGQQVTLRCSSQSGHNTVSWYQQALGQGPQFIFQYYREEENGRGNFPPRFSGLQFPNYSSELNVNALELDDSALYLCASSLDQGTYGYTFGSGTRLTVV.

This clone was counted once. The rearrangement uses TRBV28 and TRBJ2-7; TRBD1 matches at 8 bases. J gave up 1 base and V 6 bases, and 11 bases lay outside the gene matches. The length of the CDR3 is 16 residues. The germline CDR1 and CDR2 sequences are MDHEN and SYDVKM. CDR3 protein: CASRSYRDRLSYEQYF. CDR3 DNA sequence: TGTGCCAGCAGGTCTTACCGGGACAGGTTGTCCTACGAGCAGTACTTC.

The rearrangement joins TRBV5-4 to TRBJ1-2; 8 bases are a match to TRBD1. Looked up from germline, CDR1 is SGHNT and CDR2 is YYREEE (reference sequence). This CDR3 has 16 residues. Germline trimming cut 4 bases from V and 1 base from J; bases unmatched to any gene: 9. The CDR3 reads CASSTRTGNHNYGYTF. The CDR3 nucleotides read TGTGCCAGCAGCACCCGGACAGGGAATCATAACTATGGCTACACCTTC.

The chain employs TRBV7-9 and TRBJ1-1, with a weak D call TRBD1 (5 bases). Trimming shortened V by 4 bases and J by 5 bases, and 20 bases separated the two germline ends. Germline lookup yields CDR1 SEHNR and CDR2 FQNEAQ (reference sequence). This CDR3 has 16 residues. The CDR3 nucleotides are TGTGCCAGCAGCTCGCAATGGGACCCCCGGCGGACTGAAGCTTTCTTT. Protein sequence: CASSSQWDPRRTEAFF.

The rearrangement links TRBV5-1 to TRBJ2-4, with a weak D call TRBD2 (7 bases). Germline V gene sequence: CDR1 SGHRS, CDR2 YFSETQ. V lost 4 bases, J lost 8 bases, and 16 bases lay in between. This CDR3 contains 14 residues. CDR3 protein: CASSRGEGGDIQYF. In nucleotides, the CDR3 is TGCGCCAGCAGCCGCGGGGAGGGGGGCGACATTCAGTACTTC.

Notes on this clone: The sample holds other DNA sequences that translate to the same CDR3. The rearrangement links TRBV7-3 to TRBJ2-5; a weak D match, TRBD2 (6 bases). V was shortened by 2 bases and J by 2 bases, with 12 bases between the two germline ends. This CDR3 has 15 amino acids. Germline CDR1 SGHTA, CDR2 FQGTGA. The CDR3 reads CASSLAGGIQETQYF. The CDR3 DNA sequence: TGTGCCAGCAGCTTAGCCGGCGGGATACAAGAGACCCAGTACTTC.

This CDR3 is CAISERIGSSPLHF. In DNA form, the CDR3 reads TGTGCCATCAGTGAAAGGATAGGCTCGTCACCCCTCCACTTT. This chain uses TRBV10-3 with TRBJ1-6; unclear D gene. CDR1 is ENHRY and CDR2 is SYGVKD in the germline V gene. This CDR3 spans 14 amino acids. V lost 3 bases and J 10 bases, leaving 13 bases between the germline ends.

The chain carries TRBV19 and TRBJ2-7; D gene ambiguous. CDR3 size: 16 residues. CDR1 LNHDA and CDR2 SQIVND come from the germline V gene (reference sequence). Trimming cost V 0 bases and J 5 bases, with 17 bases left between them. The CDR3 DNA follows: TGTGCCAGTAGTATAGATCGGGCCTCCCTTGGGCACGAGCAGTACTTC. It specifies CASSIDRASLGHEQYF. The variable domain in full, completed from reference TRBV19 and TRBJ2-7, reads DGGITQSPKYLFRKEGQNVTLSCEQNLNHDAMYWYRQDPGQGLRLIYYSQIVNDFQKGDIAEGYSVSREKKESFPLTVTSAQKNPTAFYLCASSIDRASLGHEQYFGPGTRLTVT.

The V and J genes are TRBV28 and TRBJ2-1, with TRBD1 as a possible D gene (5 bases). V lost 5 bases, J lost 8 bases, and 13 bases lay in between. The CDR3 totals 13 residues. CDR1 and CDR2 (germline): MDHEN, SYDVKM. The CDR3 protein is CASSRGSSDEQFF. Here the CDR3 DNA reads TGTGCCAGCAGTAGGGGCTCCAGTGATGAGCAGTTCTTC.

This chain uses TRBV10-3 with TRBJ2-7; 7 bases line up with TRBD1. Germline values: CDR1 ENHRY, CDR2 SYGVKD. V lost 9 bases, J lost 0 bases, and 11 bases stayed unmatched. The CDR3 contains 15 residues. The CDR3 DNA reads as TGTGCCATTCAAGACGGGACAGCCAGCTCCTACGAGCAGTACTTC. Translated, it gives CAIQDGTASSYEQYF.

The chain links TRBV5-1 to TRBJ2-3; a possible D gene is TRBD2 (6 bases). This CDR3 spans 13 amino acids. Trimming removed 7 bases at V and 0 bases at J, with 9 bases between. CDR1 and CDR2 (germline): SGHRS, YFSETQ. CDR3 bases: TGCGCCAGCTACGGGACTAGCACAGATACGCAGTATTTT. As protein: CASYGTSTDTQYF.

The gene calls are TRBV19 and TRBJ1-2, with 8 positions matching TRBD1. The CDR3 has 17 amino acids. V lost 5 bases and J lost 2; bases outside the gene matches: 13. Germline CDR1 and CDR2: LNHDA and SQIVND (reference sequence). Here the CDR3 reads CASSPLTGALRNYGYTF. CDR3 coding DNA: TGTGCCAGTAGTCCCCTGACAGGGGCCCTTAGGAACTATGGCTACACCTTC. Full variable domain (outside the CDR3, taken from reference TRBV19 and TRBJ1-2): DGGITQSPKYLFRKEGQNVTLSCEQNLNHDAMYWYRQDPGQGLRLIYYSQIVNDFQKGDIAEGYSVSREKKESFPLTVTSAQKNPTAFYLCASSPLTGALRNYGYTFGSGTRLTVV.

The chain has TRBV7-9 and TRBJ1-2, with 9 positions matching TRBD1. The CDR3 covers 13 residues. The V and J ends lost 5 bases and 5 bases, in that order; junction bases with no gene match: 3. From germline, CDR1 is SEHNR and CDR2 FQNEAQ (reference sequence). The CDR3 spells CASSRGTGYGYTF. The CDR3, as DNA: TGTGCCAGCAGCCGTGGGACAGGGTATGGCTACACCTTC.

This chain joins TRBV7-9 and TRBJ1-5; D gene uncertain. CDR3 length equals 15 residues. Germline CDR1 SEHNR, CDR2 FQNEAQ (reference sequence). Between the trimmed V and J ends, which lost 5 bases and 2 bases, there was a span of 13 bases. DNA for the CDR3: TGTGCCAGCAGCCCACCTAATAGCGGCAATCAGCCCCAGCATTTT. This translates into CASSPPNSGNQPQHF.

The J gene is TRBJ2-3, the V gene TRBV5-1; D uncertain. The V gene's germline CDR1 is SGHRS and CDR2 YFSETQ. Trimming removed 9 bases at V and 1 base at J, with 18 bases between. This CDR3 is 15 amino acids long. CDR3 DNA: TGCGCCACTCGTCATGAGCCCCGGGGCACAGATACGCAGTATTTT. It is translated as CATRHEPRGTDTQYF.

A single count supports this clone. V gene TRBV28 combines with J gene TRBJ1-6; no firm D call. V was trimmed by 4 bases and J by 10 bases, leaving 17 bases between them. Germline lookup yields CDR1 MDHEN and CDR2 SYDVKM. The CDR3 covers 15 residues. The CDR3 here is CASSSALGPWSPLHF. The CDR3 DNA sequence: TGTGCCAGCAGTTCAGCCCTCGGGCCTTGGTCACCCCTCCACTTT.

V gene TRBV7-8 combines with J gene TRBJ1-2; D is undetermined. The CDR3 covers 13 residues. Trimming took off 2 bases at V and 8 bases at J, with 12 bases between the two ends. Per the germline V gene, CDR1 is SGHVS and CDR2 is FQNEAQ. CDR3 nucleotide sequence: TGTGCCAGCAGCTTAAGCCCGGCGGGGGGCTACACCTTC. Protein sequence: CASSLSPAGGYTF.

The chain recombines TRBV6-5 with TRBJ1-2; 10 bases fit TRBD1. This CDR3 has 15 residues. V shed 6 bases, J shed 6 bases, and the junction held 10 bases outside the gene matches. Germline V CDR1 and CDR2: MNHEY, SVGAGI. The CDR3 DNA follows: TGTGCCAGCAGCCAACCCCGGACAGGGGGGAATGGCTACACCTTC. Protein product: CASSQPRTGGNGYTF.

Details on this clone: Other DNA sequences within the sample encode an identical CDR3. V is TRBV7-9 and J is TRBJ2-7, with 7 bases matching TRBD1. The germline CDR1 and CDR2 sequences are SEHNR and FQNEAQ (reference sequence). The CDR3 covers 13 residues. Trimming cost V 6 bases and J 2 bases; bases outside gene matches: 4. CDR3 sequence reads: CASSRTGTYEQYF. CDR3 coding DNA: TGTGCCAGCAGTCGGACAGGTACCTACGAGCAGTACTTC.

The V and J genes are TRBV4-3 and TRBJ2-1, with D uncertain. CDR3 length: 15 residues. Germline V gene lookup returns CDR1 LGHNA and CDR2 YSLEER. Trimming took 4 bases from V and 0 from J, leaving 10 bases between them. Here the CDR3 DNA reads TGCGCCAGCAGCCCGACTCTGAGCTCCTACAATGAGCAGTTCTTC. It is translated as CASSPTLSSYNEQFF.

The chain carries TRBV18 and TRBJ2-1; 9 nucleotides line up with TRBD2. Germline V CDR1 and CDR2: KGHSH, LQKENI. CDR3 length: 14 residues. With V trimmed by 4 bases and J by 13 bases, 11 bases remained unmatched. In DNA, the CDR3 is TGTGCCAGCTCACTCTACACCGGGACTAGCTTACAGTTCTTC. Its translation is CASSLYTGTSLQFF. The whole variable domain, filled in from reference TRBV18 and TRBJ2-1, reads NAGVMQNPRHLVRRRGQEARLRCSPMKGHSHVYWYRQLPEEGLKFMVYLQKENIIDESGMPKERFSAEFPKEGPSILRIQQVVRGDSAAYFCASSLYTGTSLQFFGPGTRLTVL.